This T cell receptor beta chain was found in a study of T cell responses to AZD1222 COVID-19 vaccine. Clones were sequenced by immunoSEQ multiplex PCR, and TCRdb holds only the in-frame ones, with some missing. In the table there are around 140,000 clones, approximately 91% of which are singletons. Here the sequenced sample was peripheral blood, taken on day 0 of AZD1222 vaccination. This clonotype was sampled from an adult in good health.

The CDR3 loop is CASSSPSNTEAFF. The CDR3, as DNA: TGTGCCAGCAGCTCCCCTTCAAACACTGAAGCTTTCTTT. This chain links TRBV7-9 with TRBJ1-1; D gene uncertain. Trimming stripped 4 bases from V and 2 bases from J, with 8 bases between. The CDR3 runs 13 residues. Germline lookup yields CDR1 SEHNR and CDR2 FQNEAQ (reference sequence).